This T cell receptor (beta chain) derives from a study of CD8 T cells in ankylosing spondylitis. Study findings and constraints: One TCR beta motif, made up of roughly eight highly homologous variants, appeared characteristic of ankylosing spondylitis blood.

This clonotype has just a few counts. The antigen remains unidentified. Germline CDR1 SEHNR, CDR2 FQNEAQ (reference sequence). The germline V and J ends were trimmed by 4 bases and 7 bases, with 17 bases remaining between them. CDR3 size: 15 residues. Quantitative 5'-RACE was performed with molecular barcodes, and it yielded the TCR beta libraries. TCRdb reprocessed the 5' RACE reads via MiXCR and lists one record per CDR3 protein. The sample shows fewer than 400,000 distinct CDR3 sequences, roughly 8% of them seen only once. This chain uses TRBV7-9 with TRBJ1-3; no definite D call. This clonotype was sampled from a male donor with ankylosing spondylitis. Sequencing used blood, either unsorted or a sorted T cell fraction (not recorded which). As DNA, the CDR3 is TGTGCCAGCAGCTCAGCGTCGGTTAGGCAGAACACCATATATTTT. Amino acid sequence: CASSSASVRQNTIYF.